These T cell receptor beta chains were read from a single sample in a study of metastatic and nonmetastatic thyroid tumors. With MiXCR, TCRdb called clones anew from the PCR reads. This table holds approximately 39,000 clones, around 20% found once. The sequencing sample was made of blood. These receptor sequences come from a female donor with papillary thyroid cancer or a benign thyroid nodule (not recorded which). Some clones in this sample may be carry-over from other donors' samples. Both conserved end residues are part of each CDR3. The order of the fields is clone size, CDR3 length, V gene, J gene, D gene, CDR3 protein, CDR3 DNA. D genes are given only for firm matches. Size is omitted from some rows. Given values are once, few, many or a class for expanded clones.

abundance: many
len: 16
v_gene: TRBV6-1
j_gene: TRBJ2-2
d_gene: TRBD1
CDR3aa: CASSASRGQGTGELFF
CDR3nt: TGTGCCAGCAGTGCCTCCAGGGGGCAGGGCACCGGGGAGCTGTTTTTT

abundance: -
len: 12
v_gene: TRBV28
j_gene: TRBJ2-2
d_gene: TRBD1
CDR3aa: CASSSGGGELFF
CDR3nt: TGTGCCAGCAGTTCAGGGGGCGGGGAGCTGTTTTTT

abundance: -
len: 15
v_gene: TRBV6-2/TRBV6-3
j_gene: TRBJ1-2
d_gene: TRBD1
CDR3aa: CASSPWTGFHYGYTF
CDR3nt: TGTGCCAGCAGTCCTTGGACAGGGTTCCACTATGGCTACACCTTC

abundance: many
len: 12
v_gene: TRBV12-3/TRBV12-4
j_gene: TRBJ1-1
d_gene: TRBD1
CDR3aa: CASKDRDTEAFF
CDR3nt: TGTGCCAGCAAAGACAGGGACACTGAAGCTTTCTTT

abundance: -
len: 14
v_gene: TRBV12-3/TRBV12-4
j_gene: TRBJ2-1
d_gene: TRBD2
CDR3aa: CASRKNSGSGEQFF
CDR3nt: TGTGCCAGCAGAAAGAATAGCGGGAGTGGTGAGCAGTTCTTC

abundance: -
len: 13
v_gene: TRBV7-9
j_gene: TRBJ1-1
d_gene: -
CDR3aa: CASSLATNTEAFF
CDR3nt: TGTGCCAGCAGCTTAGCCACAAACACTGAAGCTTTCTTT

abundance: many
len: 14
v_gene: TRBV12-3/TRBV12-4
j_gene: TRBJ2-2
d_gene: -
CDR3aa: CASSFRTAGGELFF
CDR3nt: TGTGCCAGCAGTTTTCGGACTGCTGGCGGGGAGCTGTTTTTT

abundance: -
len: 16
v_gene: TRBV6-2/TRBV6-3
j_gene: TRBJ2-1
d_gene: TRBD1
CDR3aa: CASSYMGQYSYNEQFF
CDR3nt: TGTGCCAGCAGTTATATGGGACAGTACTCCTACAATGAGCAGTTCTTC

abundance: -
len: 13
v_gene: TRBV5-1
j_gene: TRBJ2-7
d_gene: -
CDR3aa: CASSLSCRDEQYF
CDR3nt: TGCGCCAGCAGCTTGTCCTGTCGGGACGAGCAGTACTTC

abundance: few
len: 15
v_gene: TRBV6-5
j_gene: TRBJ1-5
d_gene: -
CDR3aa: CASSSSGTRHQPQHF
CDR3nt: -

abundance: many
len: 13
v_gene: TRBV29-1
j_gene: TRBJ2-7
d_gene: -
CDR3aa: CSVEKVRVGEQYF
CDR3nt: TGCAGCGTGGAGAAAGTTAGAGTCGGGGAGCAGTACTTC

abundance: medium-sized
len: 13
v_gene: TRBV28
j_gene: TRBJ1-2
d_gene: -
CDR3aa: CASSSGQRHGYTF
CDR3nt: TGTGCCAGCAGTTCCGGGCAGAGGCATGGCTACACCTTC

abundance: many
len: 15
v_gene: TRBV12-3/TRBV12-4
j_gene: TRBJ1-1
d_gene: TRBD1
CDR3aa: CASRPVSARGTEAFF
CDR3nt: TGTGCCAGCAGACCCGTCTCGGCCAGGGGGACTGAAGCTTTCTTT

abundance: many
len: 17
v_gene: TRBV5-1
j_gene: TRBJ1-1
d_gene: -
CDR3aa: CASSTSGSARRNTEAFF
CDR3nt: TGCGCCAGCAGCACCAGCGGGTCGGCACGCCGGAACACTGAAGCTTTCTTT

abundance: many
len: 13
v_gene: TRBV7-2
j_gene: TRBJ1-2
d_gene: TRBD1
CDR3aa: CASSSGQGYGYTF
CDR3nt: TGTGCCAGCAGCTCAGGACAGGGCTATGGCTACACCTTC

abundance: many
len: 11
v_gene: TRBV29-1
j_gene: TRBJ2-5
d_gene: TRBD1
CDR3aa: CSVTGGETQYF
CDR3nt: TGCAGCGTGACAGGGGGGGAGACCCAGTACTTC

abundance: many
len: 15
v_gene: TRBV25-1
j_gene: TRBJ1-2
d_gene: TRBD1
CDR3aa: CASSDPGQGGYGYTF
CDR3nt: TGTGCCAGCAGTGACCCGGGACAGGGGGGCTATGGCTACACCTTC

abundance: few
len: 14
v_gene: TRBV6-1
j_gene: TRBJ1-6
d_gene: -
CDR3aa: CASRPIPNNSPLHF
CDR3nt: TGTGCCAGCCGACCCATCCCTAATAATTCACCCCTCCACTTT

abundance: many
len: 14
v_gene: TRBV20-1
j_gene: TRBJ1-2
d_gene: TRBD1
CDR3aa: CSTKFDRDDYGYTF
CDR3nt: TGCAGTACGAAGTTCGACAGGGACGATTATGGCTACACCTTC

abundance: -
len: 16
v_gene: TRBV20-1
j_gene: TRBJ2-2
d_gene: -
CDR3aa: CSARDSSGAYTGELFF
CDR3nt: TGCAGTGCTAGAGATTCGTCGGGGGCGTACACCGGGGAGCTGTTTTTT

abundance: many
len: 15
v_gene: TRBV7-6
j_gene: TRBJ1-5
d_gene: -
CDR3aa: CASSLGSGEGQPQHF
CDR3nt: TGTGCCAGCAGCTTAGGTTCGGGGGAGGGGCAGCCCCAGCATTTT

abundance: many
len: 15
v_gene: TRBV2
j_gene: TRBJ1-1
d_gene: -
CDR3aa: CASSEAAPRNTEAFF
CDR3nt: TGTGCCAGCAGTGAAGCGGCACCCCGGAACACTGAAGCTTTCTTT

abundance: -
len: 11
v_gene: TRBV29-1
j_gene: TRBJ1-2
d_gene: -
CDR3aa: CSVSGDQGYTF
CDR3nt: TGCAGCGTCTCAGGGGATCAAGGCTACACCTTC

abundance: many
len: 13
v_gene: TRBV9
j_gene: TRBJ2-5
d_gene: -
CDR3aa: CASSVAGQETQYF
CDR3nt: TGTGCCAGCAGCGTAGCAGGGCAAGAGACCCAGTACTTC

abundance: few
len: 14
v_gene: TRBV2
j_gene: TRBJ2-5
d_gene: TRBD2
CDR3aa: CASRATSGRETQYF
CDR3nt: TGTGCCAGCAGAGCGACTAGCGGACGGGAGACCCAGTACTTC

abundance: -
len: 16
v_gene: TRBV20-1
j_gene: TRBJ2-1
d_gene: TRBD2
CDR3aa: CSARDRTSGNYNEQFF
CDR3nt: TGCAGTGCTAGAGATCGCACTAGCGGGAACTACAATGAGCAGTTCTTC

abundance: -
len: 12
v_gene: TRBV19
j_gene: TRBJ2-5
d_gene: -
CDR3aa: CASAGLKETQYF
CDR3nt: TGTGCCAGCGCGGGCTTAAAGGAGACCCAGTACTTC

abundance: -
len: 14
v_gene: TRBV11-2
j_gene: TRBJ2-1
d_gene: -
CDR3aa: CASSLGVVDNEQFF
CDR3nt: TGTGCCAGCAGCTTAGGCGTGGTAGACAATGAGCAGTTCTTC

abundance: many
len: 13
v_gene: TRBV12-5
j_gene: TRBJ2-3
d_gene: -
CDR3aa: CATRATSTDTQYF
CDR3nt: TGTGCTACCAGAGCGACTAGCACAGATACGCAGTATTTT

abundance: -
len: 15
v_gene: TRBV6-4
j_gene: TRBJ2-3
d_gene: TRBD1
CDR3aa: CASSLRQGLADTRYF
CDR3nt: TGTGCCAGCAGCTTAAGACAGGGGCTGGCAGATACGCGGTATTTT

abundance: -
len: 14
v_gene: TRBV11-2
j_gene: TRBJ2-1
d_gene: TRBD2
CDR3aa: CASSLTAGNNEQFF
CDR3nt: TGTGCCAGCAGCTTGACAGCGGGAAACAATGAGCAGTTCTTC

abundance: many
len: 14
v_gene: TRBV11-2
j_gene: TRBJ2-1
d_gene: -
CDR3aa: CASSRGAAYNEQFF
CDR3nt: TGTGCCAGTTCCCGTGGGGCAGCCTACAATGAGCAGTTCTTC

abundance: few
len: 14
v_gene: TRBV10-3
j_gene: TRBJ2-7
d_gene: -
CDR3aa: CAISPPGSFYEQYF
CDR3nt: TGTGCCATCAGTCCCCCAGGGTCCTTTTATGAGCAGTACTTC

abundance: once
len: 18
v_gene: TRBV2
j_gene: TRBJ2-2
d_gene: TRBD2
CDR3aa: CASSESGTSGNLVGELFF
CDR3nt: TGTGCCAGCAGTGAGTCCGGGACTAGCGGGAATTTGGTCGGGGAGCTGTTTTTT

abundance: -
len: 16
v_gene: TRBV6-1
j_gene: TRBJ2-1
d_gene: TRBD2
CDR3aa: CASSGGTSWILKEQFF
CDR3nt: TGTGCCAGCAGTGGGGGGACTAGCTGGATTCTTAAGGAGCAGTTCTTC

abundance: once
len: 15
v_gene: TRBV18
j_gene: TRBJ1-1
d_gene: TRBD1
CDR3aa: CASSPRQGTDTEAFF
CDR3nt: TGTGCCAGCTCACCGAGACAGGGAACGGACACTGAAGCTTTCTTT

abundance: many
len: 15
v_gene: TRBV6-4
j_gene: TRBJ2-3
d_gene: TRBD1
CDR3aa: CASSDGTGGTDTQYF
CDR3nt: TGTGCCAGCAGTGACGGGACAGGGGGCACAGATACGCAGTATTTT

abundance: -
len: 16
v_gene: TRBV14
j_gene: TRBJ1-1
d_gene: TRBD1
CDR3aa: CASSPDREFSNTEAFF
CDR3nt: TGTGCCAGCAGCCCAGACAGGGAATTTTCGAACACTGAAGCTTTCTTT

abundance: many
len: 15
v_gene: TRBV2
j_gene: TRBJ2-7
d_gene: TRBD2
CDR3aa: CASSARTSGSHEQYF
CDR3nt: TGTGCCAGCAGTGCGCGGACTAGCGGGAGCCACGAGCAGTACTTC